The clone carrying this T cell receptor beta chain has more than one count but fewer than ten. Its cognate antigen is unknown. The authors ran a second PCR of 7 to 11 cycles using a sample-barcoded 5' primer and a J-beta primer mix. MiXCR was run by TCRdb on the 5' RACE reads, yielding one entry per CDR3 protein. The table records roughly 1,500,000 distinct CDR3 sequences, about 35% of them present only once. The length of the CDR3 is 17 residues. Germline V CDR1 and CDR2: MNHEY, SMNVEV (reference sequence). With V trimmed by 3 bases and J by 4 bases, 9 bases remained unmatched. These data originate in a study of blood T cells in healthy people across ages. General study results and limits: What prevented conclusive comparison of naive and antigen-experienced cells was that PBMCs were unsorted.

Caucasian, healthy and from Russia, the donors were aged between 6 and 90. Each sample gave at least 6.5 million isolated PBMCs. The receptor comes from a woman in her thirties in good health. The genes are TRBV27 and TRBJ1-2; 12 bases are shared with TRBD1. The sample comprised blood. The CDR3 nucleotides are TGTGCCAGCAGTTTGCAGGGGACAGGGGGCAAGACCTATGGCTACACCTTC. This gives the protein CASSLQGTGGKTYGYTF.